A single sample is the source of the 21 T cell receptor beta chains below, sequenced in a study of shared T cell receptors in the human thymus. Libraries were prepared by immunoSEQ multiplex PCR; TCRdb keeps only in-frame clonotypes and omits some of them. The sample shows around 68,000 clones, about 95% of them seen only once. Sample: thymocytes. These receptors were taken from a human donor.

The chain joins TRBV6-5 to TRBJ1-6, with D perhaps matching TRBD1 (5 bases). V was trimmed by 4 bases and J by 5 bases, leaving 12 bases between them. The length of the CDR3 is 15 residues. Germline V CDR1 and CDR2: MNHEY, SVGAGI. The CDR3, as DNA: TGTGCCAGCAGTTCTCTTGAGGGGAATAATTCACCCCTCCACTTT. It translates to CASSSLEGNNSPLHF.

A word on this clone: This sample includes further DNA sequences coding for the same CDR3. The CDR3 DNA reads as TGCGCCAGCAGCTCCCGAACCAGCGGGGGCGGTCAAGAGACCCAGTACTTC. It is translated as CASSSRTSGGGQETQYF. V and J are TRBV5-1 and TRBJ2-5, with 8 bases fitting TRBD2. V lost 3 bases, J lost 2 bases, and 12 bases stayed unmatched. The germline V gene encodes CDR1 SGHRS and CDR2 YFSETQ. This CDR3 has 17 amino acids.

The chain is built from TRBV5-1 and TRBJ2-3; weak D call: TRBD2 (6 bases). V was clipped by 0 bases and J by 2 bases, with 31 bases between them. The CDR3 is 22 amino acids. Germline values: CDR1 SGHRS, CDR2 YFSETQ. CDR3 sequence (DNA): TGCGCCAGCAGCTTGGAGACGCGGACGGGGACCGATTACGGGGGTTTCACAGATACGCAGTATTTT. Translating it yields CASSLETRTGTDYGGFTDTQYF.

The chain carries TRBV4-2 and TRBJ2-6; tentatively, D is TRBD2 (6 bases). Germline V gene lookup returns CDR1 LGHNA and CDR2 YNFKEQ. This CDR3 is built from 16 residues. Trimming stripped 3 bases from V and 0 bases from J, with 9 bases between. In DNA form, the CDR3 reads TGTGCCAGCAGCCAGGACGGGAGCTCTGGGGCCAACGTCCTGACTTTC. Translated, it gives CASSQDGSSGANVLTF.

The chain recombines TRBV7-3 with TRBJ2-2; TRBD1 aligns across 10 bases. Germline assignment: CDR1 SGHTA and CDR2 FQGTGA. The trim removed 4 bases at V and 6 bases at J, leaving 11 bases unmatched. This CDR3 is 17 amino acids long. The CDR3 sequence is CASSWPVGQGVAGELFF. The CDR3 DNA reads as TGTGCCAGCAGCTGGCCAGTCGGACAGGGGGTAGCCGGGGAGCTGTTTTTT.

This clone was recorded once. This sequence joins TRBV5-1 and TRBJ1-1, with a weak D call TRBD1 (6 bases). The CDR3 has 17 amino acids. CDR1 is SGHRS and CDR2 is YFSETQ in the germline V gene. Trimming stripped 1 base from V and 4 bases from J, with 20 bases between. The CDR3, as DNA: TGCGCCAGCAGCTTGTCCGTCGGACACAGGGATCGCACTGAAGCTTTCTTT. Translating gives CASSLSVGHRDRTEAFF.

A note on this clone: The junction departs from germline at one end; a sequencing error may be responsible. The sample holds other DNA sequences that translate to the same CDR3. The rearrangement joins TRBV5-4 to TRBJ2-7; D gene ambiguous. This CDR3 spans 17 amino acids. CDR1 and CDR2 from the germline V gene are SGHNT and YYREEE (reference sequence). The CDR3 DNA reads TGTGCCAGCAGCTTGGTTTTGCCAGAGGCAACCGCCTACGAGCAGTATTTC. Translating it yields CASSLVLPEATAYEQYF.

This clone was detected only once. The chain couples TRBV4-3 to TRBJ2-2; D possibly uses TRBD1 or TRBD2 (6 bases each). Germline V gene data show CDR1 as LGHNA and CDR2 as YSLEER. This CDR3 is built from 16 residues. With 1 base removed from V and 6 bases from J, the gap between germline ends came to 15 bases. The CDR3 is CASSQALPGGAGELFF. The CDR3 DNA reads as TGCGCCAGCAGCCAAGCCCTTCCCGGGGGCGCCGGGGAGCTGTTTTTT.

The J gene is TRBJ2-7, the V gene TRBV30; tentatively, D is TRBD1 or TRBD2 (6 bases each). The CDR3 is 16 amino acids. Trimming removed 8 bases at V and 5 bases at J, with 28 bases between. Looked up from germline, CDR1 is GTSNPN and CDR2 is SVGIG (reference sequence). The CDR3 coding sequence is TGTGCCCCAGGGGATCCCCCCGGTCCGGGAGAGGACGAGCAGTACTTC. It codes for CAPGDPPGPGEDEQYF.

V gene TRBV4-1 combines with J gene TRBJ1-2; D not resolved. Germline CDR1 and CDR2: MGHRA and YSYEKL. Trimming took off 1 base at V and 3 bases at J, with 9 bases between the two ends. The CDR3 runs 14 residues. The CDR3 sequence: CASSQGQRDYGYTF. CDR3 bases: TGCGCCAGCAGCCAAGGTCAAAGGGACTATGGCTACACCTTC.

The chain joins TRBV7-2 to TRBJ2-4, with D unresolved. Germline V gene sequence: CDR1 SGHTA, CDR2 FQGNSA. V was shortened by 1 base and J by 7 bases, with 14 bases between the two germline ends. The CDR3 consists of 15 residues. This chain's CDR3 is CASSLEEPGRNIQYF. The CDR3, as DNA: TGTGCCAGCAGCTTAGAGGAGCCCGGCAGGAACATTCAGTACTTC. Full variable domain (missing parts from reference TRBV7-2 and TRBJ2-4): GAGVSQSPSNKVTEKGKDVELRCDPISGHTALYWYRQSLGQGLEFLIYFQGNSAPDKSGLPSDRFSAERTGGSVSTLTIQRTQQEDSAVYLCASSLEEPGRNIQYFGAGTRLSVL.

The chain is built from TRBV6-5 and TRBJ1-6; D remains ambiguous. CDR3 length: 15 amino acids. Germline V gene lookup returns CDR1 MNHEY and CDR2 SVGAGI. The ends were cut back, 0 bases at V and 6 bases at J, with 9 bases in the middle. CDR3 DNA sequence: TGTGCCAGCAGTTACTCTACCTGGCCTAATTCACCCCTCCACTTT. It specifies CASSYSTWPNSPLHF.

Here the CDR3 DNA reads TGTGCCAGCAGCTTGTTCAGATGGGCGCACACTGAAGCTTTCTTT. Protein: CASSLFRWAHTEAFF. The chain joins TRBV5-8 to TRBJ1-1; D is undetermined. The CDR3 is made up of 15 amino acids. Germline assignment: CDR1 SGHTS and CDR2 YDEGEE. V was trimmed by 1 base and J by 3 bases, leaving 13 bases between them. The variable domain in full, with the rest retrieved from reference TRBV5-8 and TRBJ1-1, is EAGVTQSPTHLIKTRGQQATLRCSPISGHTSVYWYQQALGLGLQFLLWYDEGEERNRGNFPPRFSGRQFPNYSSELNVNALELEDSALYLCASSLFRWAHTEAFFGQGTRLTVV.

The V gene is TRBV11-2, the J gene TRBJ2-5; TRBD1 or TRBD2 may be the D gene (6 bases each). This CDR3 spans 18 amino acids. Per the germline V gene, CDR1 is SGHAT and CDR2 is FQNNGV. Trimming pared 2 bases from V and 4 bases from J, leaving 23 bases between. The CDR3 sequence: CASSLWERRGPDTETQYF. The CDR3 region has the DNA TGTGCCAGCAGCTTATGGGAAAGACGGGGGCCGGATACAGAGACCCAGTACTTC.

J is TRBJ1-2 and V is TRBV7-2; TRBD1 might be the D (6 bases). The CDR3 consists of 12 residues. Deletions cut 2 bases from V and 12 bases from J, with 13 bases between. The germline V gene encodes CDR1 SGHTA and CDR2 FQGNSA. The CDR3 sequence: CASSLSGHGDTF. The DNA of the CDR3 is TGTGCCAGCAGCTTATCGGGACACGGCGACACCTTC.

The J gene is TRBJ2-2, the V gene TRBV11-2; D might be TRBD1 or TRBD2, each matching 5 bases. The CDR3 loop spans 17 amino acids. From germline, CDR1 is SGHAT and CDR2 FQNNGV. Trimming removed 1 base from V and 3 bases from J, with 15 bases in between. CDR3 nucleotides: TGTGCCAGCAGCTTAGGACGGGGCCTAGTGGACACCGGGGAGCTGTTTTTT. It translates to CASSLGRGLVDTGELFF.

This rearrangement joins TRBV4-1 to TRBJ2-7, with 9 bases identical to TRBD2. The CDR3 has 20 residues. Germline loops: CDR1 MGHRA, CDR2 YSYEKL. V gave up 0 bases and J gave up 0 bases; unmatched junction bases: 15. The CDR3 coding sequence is TGCGCCAGCAGCCAAGATTTTTTCGGCACGACTAGCGGAAGCTCCTACGAGCAGTACTTC. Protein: CASSQDFFGTTSGSSYEQYF.

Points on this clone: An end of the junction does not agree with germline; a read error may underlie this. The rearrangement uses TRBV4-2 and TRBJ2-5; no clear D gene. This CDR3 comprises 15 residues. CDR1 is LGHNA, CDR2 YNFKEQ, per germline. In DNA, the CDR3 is TGTGCCGGCAGCCAAGCTCCCGCCCGGTCCGAGACCCAGTACTTC. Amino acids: CAGSQAPARSETQYF.

DNA for the CDR3: TGTGCCAGCAGCCCCCCGCGTCGAATCGGGCAGCCCCAGCATTTT. It is translated as CASSPPRRIGQPQHF. The rearrangement uses TRBV7-3 and TRBJ1-5; D is undetermined. The CDR3 has 15 residues. Germline V gene data show CDR1 as SGHTA and CDR2 as FQGTGA. Between the trimmed V and J ends, which lost 5 bases and 7 bases, there was a span of 18 bases.

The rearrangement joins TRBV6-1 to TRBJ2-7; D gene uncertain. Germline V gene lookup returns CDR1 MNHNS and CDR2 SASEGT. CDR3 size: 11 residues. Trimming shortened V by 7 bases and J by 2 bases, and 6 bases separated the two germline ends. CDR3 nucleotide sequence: TGTGCCAGCAAGGTAGCCTACGAGCAGTACTTC. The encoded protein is CASKVAYEQYF.

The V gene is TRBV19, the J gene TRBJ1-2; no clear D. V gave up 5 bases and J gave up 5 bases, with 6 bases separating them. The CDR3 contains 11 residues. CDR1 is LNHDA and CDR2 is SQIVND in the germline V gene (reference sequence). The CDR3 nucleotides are TGTGCCAGTAGTGGCAGTTATGGCTACACCTTC. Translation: CASSGSYGYTF.